This is a list of T cell receptor beta chains from one sample in a study of blood T cell repertoires in COVID-19. Libraries were prepared by immunoSEQ multiplex PCR; TCRdb keeps only in-frame clonotypes and omits some of them. The table lists 120,000 to 150,000 clones, approximately 81% of them singletons. The sample was peripheral blood. The receptor source for this set is a human donor in a cohort sampled during active COVID-19. Both conserved end residues are part of each CDR3. Each record gives: J gene, V gene, CDR3 protein.

>TRBJ2-3|TRBV5-1
CASGPTGAMTDTQYF
>TRBJ1-1|TRBV3-1/TRBV3-2
CASSPGQGSTEAFF
>TRBJ2-7|TRBV18
CASSPKTSGLYEQYF
>TRBJ1-1|TRBV12-5
CASGFSLTGNTEAFF
>TRBJ2-5|TRBV6-2/TRBV6-3
CASSYLAGGSQETQYF
>TRBJ2-7|TRBV5-6
CASSQTGQGAYEQYF
>TRBJ2-3|TRBV7-3
CASSSSGGTDTQYF
>TRBJ2-1|TRBV7-7
CASSMTSGGASVNEQFF
>TRBJ2-3|TRBV20-1
CSASGGTRRADTQYF
>TRBJ1-2|TRBV27
CASSLSGDYGYTF
>TRBJ1-5|TRBV4-3
CASSQDGGMGQPQHF
>TRBJ2-7|TRBV18
CASSPPGGGYEQYF
>TRBJ1-1|TRBV14
CASSQGQNTEAFF
>TRBJ1-1|TRBV6-2/TRBV6-3
CASSYSSTGNTEAFF
>TRBJ2-7|TRBV27
CASSPRQTPYEQYF
>TRBJ1-2|TRBV25-1
CASSPGQYYGYTF
>TRBJ1-1|TRBV19
CASSIDLTGAIPRARNTEAFF
>TRBJ1-4|TRBV3-1/TRBV3-2
CASSARPRGANEKLFF
>TRBJ2-7|TRBV11-2
CASSLGQGQLYEQYF
>TRBJ1-3|TRBV9
CASSAGTAIFPVSGNTIYF
>TRBJ2-7|TRBV28
CASGGQGYEQYF
>TRBJ1-4|TRBV6-5
CASRPDSGNEKLFF
>TRBJ1-2|TRBV7-2
CASSQVSGGYTF
>TRBJ1-1|TRBV9
CASSLDSMNTEAFF
>TRBJ2-1|TRBV4-3
CASSQESPGGQFF
>TRBJ1-1|TRBV6-2/TRBV6-3
CASSYVQGWNTEAFF
>TRBJ1-6|TRBV27
CASSERNSPLHF
>TRBJ1-2|TRBV11-2
CASKVTANYGYTF
>TRBJ1-1|TRBV29-1
CSVRGSWDKNTEAFF
>TRBJ2-6|TRBV28
CASREGGSGANVLTF
>TRBJ2-1|TRBV7-2
CASSILGGVQFF
>TRBJ1-2|TRBV7-9
CASSRSGASGDYGYTF
>TRBJ2-2|TRBV30
CASTGGGTGELFF
>TRBJ2-5|TRBV9
CASSVGWRTGVETQYF
>TRBJ2-2|TRBV5-6
CASSLDRGVDTGELFF
>TRBJ1-1|TRBV29-1
CSAAGTGWNTEAFF
>TRBJ2-1|TRBV27
CASSLPLGGELRYNEQFF
>TRBJ1-4|TRBV6-5
CAGQTGNNEKLFF
>TRBJ2-5|TRBV3-1/TRBV3-2
CASSQVLAGMWQETQYF
>TRBJ2-7|TRBV25-1
CASSPGQGFSDEQYF
>TRBJ1-5|TRBV27
CASSFSRDNYQPQHF
>TRBJ1-2|TRBV4-3
CASSQVDSRSSNYGYTF
>TRBJ2-3|TRBV25-1
CASSEWDRNTQYF
>TRBJ1-5|TRBV29-1
CSVEGDGGQPQHF
>TRBJ1-3|TRBV7-9
CASTQTGNTIYF
>TRBJ1-1|TRBV2
CASKPGQLVAFF
>TRBJ1-2|TRBV27
CASSPGGGGSDGYTF
>TRBJ2-7|TRBV24-1
CATSDGTVGEQYF
>TRBJ1-1|TRBV18
CASSLGQGTTEAFF
>TRBJ1-3|TRBV6-5
CASTWTGDPGNTIYF
>TRBJ1-2|TRBV4-1
CASSEETRYYGYTF
>TRBJ1-1|TRBV14
CASSPTWGGTEAFF
>TRBJ2-7|TRBV5-4
CASSLQHRGLYEQYF
>TRBJ2-3|TRBV6-4
CASSDGGGGDTQYF
>TRBJ1-4|TRBV18
CASSPRQAPREKLFF
>TRBJ1-5|TRBV18
CASSPSSVNQPQHF
>TRBJ2-3|TRBV11-2
CASSLVVAEADTQYF
>TRBJ2-3|TRBV2
CAGDYADTQYF
>TRBJ1-5|TRBV7-2
CASSSPRLPGPQHF